A single sample gave rise to the 2 T cell receptor beta chains below, sequenced in a study of cytomegalovirus exposure and HLA in healthy donors (dated by TCRdb to 2016 to 2017). Library prep was done by the immunoSEQ multiplex PCR assay. For the multiplex PCR, a mixture combining 60 forward primers for TCR Vbeta segments and 13 reverse primers for TCR Jbeta segments was used. TCRdb took this table from immuneACCESS and kept in-frame rearrangements with V and J called. Such tables lack part of the clones; where checked against another copy, unresolved V genes explain under half of the gap, and the rest is unexplained. The sample yields approximately 150,000 clones; roughly 67% were counted once. Of the sample, roughly 5.2% is held by the ten largest clones. Sequenced sample: PBMCs. The receptor set was obtained from a woman aged 18 to 35 in good health and CMV-seropositive.

The rearrangement uses TRBV28 and TRBJ1-6; a possible D gene is TRBD1 (5 bases). With 4 bases removed from V and 5 bases from J, the gap between germline ends came to 12 bases. Germline lookup yields CDR1 MDHEN and CDR2 SYDVKM. This CDR3 is 15 amino acids long. The CDR3 region has the DNA TGTGCCAGCAGTTCCGGGGGACTTAATAATTCACCCCTCCACTTT. It is translated as CASSSGGLNNSPLHF.

The V call is TRBV7-2, the J call TRBJ2-1; perhaps TRBD2 as D (6 bases). The CDR3 has 13 amino acids. Germline loops: CDR1 SGHTA, CDR2 FQGNSA. Trimming removed 0 bases from V and 8 bases from J, with 8 bases in between. The CDR3 spells CASSLARGDEQFF. In nucleotides, the CDR3 is TGTGCCAGCAGCTTAGCGCGGGGAGATGAGCAGTTCTTC.